This is a list of T cell receptor beta chains from one sample in a study of T-cell memory formation after mild COVID-19. TCRdb re-called the 5' RACE reads through MiXCR, storing one row per CDR3 protein. The table lists roughly 42,000 distinct CDR3 sequences, 7.3% of them singletons, with about 1.5% in the top ten. The sequenced sample was PBMCs or a T cell subset sorted from them (not recorded which). The receptors shown here come from a man younger than 30 who had mild COVID-19 (a few samples of this study predate the infection). Cell type and time point are not known. Each CDR3 is given with its conserved first and last residue. The D gene is left open where the match is weak. Clone size appears in some rows only: once, few, many, or a class for an expanded clone.

j_call v_call clone_size d_call cdr3_aa cdr3_nt
TRBJ2-3 TRBV20-1 - - CSASWTDSTDTQYF TGCAGTGCTAGCTGGACAGACAGCACAGATACGCAGTATTTT
TRBJ1-2 TRBV7-9 - - CASSRVRQTSNYGYTF TGTGCCAGCAGCCGCGTCCGGCAGACCTCTAACTATGGCTACACCTTC
TRBJ2-1 TRBV5-1 - - CASSRAGEGREQFF TGCGCCAGCAGCAGGGCAGGGGAAGGTAGGGAGCAGTTCTTC
TRBJ2-1 TRBV7-2 many - CASSFGLRGAGADEQFF TGTGCCAGCAGCTTCGGGTTAAGGGGGGCAGGGGCCGATGAGCAGTTCTTC
TRBJ2-3 TRBV5-1 - TRBD1 CASSPGQGAADTQYF TGCGCCAGCAGCCCGGGACAGGGGGCCGCAGATACGCAGTATTTT
TRBJ2-3 TRBV7-2 few TRBD2 CASTPYNGGARDTQYF TGTGCCAGCACCCCTTATAACGGGGGGGCACGAGATACGCAGTATTTT
TRBJ2-2 TRBV11-3 few TRBD1 CASSYRGPNTGELFF TGTGCCAGCAGCTACAGGGGGCCGAACACCGGGGAGCTGTTTTTT
TRBJ2-3 TRBV18 few - CASSPYSDSDTQYF TGTGCCAGCTCACCTTACAGTGACTCAGATACGCAGTATTTT
TRBJ2-5 TRBV6-5 few TRBD2 CASSYSGGLAGGPSYF TGTGCCAGCAGTTACTCTGGGGGACTAGCGGGGGGCCCTAGTTACTTC
TRBJ2-3 TRBV29-1 few - CSVGFGSTDTQYF TGCAGCGTTGGGTTCGGGTCCACAGATACGCAGTATTTT
TRBJ2-1 TRBV7-7 many TRBD2 CASSTGTSGRTEQFF TGTGCTAGCAGCACTGGGACTAGCGGACGCACTGAGCAGTTCTTC
TRBJ2-5 TRBV10-3 few - CAISAPRETQYF TGTGCCATCAGTGCCCCCCGAGAGACCCAGTACTTC
TRBJ1-5 TRBV6-2/TRBV6-3 - TRBD1 CASRGTGGHQPQHF TGTGCCAGCAGAGGGACAGGGGGCCATCAGCCCCAGCATTTT
TRBJ1-1 TRBV19 - - CASSMLLDGEAFF TGTGCCAGTAGTATGCTCCTGGACGGGGAAGCTTTCTTT
TRBJ2-5 TRBV15 - - CATSRDRIQGGETQYF TGTGCCACCAGCAGAGACCGTATACAGGGAGGGGAGACCCAGTACTTC
TRBJ2-2 TRBV5-5 few - CASSTLTNTGELFF TGTGCCAGCAGCACCCTTACTAACACCGGGGAGCTGTTTTTT
TRBJ2-1 TRBV7-2 few - CASSLALGVRGNEQFF TGTGCCAGCAGCTTAGCCCTAGGGGTGCGGGGCAATGAGCAGTTCTTC
TRBJ1-5 TRBV5-1 - - CASSFSYGNQPQHF TGCGCCAGCAGTTTCTCCTATGGCAATCAGCCCCAGCATTTT
TRBJ2-1 TRBV11-1 few - CASSLSLNNEQFF TGTGCCAGCAGCTTATCCCTCAACAATGAGCAGTTCTTC
TRBJ2-5 TRBV10-1 few TRBD1 CASSPRRDRGRETQYF TGCGCCAGCAGCCCAAGACGGGACAGGGGGAGAGAGACCCAGTACTTC
TRBJ2-3 TRBV5-4 few TRBD2 CASSLGGLAGGKDTQYF TGTGCCAGCAGCTTAGGTGGACTAGCGGGGGGAAAAGATACGCAGTATTTT
TRBJ2-3 TRBV18 many - CASSPRQGLNTQYF TGTGCCAGCTCACCCCGGCAGGGGTTGAATACGCAGTATTTT
TRBJ1-1 TRBV6-5 few - CASSYSWAGARTEAFF TGTGCCAGCAGTTACTCGTGGGCAGGGGCGAGGACTGAAGCTTTCTTT
TRBJ1-5 TRBV2 - - CASSELLGNLRENQPQHF TGTGCCAGCAGTGAACTTCTGGGGAACCTCCGGGAGAATCAGCCCCAGCATTTT
TRBJ1-2 TRBV5-6 - - CASSLAAGGIHGYTF TGTGCCAGCAGCTTGGCCGCCGGAGGGATCCATGGCTACACCTTC
TRBJ2-3 TRBV7-9 - - CASSFGGLADTQYF TGTGCCAGCAGCTTTGGGGGGCTTGCAGATACGCAGTATTTT
TRBJ1-4 TRBV6-5 many - CASSYPGSEKLFF TGTGCCAGCAGTTACCCGGGAAGCGAAAAACTGTTTTTT
TRBJ1-2 TRBV15 few TRBD1 CATSEPGQGIYGYTF TGTGCCACCAGCGAACCGGGACAGGGGATATATGGCTACACCTTC
TRBJ2-5 TRBV5-1 few - CATGVSGPETQYF TGCGCCACTGGGGTTAGCGGCCCAGAGACCCAGTACTTC
TRBJ2-1 TRBV7-6 - TRBD2 CASSSALAGGRGNEQFF TGTGCCAGCAGCTCGGCCTTAGCGGGGGGGCGTGGCAATGAGCAGTTCTTC
TRBJ1-1 TRBV4-2 - - CASSQERGEAFF TGTGCCAGCAGCCAGGAACGGGGAGAAGCTTTCTTT
TRBJ2-1 TRBV20-1 few - CSARSTGRDEQFF TGCAGTGCTAGATCCACAGGGAGGGATGAGCAGTTCTTC
TRBJ2-3 TRBV7-9 few - CASILAADTQYF TGTGCCAGCATACTAGCCGCAGATACGCAGTATTTT
TRBJ1-1 TRBV7-8 few - CASSYLPGPRNTEAFF TGTGCCAGCAGCTACCTTCCGGGACCGCGGAACACTGAAGCTTTCTTT
TRBJ1-3 TRBV3-1 many - CASSQETIGNTIYF TGTGCCAGCAGCCAAGAAACGATTGGAAACACCATATATTTT
TRBJ2-3 TRBV7-3 - - CASSLTTYLTDTQYF TGTGCCAGCAGTCTGACGACCTACCTCACAGATACGCAGTATTTT
TRBJ2-4 TRBV5-1 - - CASSLGLAKNIQYF TGCGCCAGCAGCTTGGGACTGGCCAAAAACATTCAGTACTTC
TRBJ2-1 TRBV5-1 many TRBD1 CASSLATGAVSYNEQFF TGCGCCAGCAGCCTCGCGACAGGGGCGGTATCCTACAATGAGCAGTTCTTC
TRBJ2-1 TRBV12-3/TRBV12-4 - - CASSRPGLVNEQFF TGTGCCAGCAGCCGGCCAGGGTTAGTCAATGAGCAGTTCTTC